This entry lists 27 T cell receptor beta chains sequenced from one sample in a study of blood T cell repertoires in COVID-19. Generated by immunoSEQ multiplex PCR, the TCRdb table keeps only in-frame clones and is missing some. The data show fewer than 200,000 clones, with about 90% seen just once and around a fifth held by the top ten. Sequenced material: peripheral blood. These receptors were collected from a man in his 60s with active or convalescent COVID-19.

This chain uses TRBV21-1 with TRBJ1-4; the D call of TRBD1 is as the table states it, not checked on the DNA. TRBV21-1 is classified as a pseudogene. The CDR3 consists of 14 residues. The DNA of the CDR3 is TGTGCCAGCAGCAAAGAACAGGTAAATGAAAAACTGTTTTTT. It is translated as CASSKEQVNEKLFF.

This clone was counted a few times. The CDR3 loop reads CAIRQTGATNYGYTF. CDR3 sequence (DNA): TGTGCCATCAGGCAGACAGGGGCTACTAACTATGGCTACACCTTC. The chain has TRBV10-3 and TRBJ1-2; 8 bases map to TRBD1. Germline V CDR1 and CDR2: ENHRY, SYGVKD. The V and J ends lost 6 bases and 0 bases, in that order; junction bases with no gene match: 6. The CDR3 runs 15 residues.

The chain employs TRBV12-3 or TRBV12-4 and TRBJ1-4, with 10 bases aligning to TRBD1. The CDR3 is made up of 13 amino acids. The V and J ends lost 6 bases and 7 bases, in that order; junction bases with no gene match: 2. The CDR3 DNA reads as TGTGCCAGCAGGGGACAGGGGTTTGAAAAACTGTTTTTT. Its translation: CASRGQGFEKLFF.

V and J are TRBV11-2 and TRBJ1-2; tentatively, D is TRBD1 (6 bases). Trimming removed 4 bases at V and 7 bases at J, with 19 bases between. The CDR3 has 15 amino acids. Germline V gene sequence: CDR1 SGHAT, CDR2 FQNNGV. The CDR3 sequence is CASSSRGVGSSGYTF. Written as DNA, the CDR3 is TGTGCCAGCAGCTCCAGGGGAGTGGGGTCTAGTGGCTACACCTTC. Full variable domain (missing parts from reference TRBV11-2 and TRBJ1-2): EAGVAQSPRYKIIEKRQSVAFWCNPISGHATLYWYQQILGQGPKLLIQFQNNGVVDDSQLPKDRFSAERLKGVDSTLKIQPAKLEDSAVYLCASSSRGVGSSGYTFGSGTRLTVV.

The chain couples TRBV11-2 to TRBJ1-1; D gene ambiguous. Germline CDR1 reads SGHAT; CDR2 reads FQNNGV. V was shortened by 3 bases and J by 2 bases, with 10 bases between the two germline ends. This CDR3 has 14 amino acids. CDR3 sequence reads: CASSLWAPNTEAFF. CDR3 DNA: TGTGCCAGCAGCTTGTGGGCGCCCAACACTGAAGCTTTCTTT.

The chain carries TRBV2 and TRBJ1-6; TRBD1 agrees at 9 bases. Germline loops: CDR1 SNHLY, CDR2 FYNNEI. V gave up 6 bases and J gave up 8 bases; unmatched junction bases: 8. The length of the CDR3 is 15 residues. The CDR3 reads CASRGTGGFDSPLHF. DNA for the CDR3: TGTGCCAGCAGAGGTACAGGGGGCTTTGATTCACCCCTCCACTTT.

CDR3 sequence reads: CATRRDSSNQPQHF. CDR3 nucleotides: TGTGCCACCAGGCGAGACAGTAGCAATCAGCCCCAGCATTTT. The rearrangement uses TRBV15 and TRBJ1-5, with a weak D call TRBD1 (5 bases). Germline CDR1 is LNHNV and CDR2 is YYDKDF (reference sequence). The CDR3 runs 14 residues. The ends were cut back, 6 bases at V and 0 bases at J, with 9 bases in the middle.

The CDR3, as DNA: TGTGCCAGCAGCTCTAGCGGGCCCCCCTACGAGCAGTACTTC. This sequence encodes CASSSSGPPYEQYF. The genes are TRBV5-4 and TRBJ2-7, with 8 positions matching TRBD2. V gave up 3 bases and J gave up 2 bases; unmatched junction bases: 4. CDR3 length: 14 residues. Germline V lookup: CDR1 SGHNT, CDR2 YYREEE (reference sequence).

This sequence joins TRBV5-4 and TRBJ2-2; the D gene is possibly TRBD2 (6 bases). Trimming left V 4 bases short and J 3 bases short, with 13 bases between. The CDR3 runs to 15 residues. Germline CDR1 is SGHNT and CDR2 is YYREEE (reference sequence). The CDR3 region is CASSPGLDDTGELFF. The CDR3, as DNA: TGTGCCAGCAGCCCGGGACTGGACGACACCGGGGAGCTGTTTTTT.

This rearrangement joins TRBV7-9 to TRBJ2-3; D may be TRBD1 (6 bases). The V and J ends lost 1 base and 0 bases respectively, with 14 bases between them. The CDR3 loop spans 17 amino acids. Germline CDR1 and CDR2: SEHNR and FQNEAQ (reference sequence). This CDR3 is CASSLGGRGGSTDTQYF. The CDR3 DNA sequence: TGTGCCAGCAGCTTAGGGGGGCGTGGAGGAAGCACAGATACGCAGTATTTT.

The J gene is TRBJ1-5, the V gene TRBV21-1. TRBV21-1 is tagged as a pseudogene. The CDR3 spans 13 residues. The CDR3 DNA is TGTGCCAGCAGCAAAGGGGAGAGATGGCCCCAGCATTTT. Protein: CASSKGERWPQHF.

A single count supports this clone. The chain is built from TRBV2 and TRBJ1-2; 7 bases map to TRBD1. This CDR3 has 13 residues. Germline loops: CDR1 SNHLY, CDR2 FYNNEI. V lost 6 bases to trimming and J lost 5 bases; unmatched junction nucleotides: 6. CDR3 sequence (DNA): TGTGCCAGCAGCTGGGACAGCGTGTATGGCTACACCTTC. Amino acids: CASSWDSVYGYTF.

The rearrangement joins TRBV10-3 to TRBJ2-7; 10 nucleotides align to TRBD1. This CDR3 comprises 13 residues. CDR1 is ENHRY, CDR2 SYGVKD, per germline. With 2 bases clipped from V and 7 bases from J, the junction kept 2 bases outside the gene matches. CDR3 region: CAISETGQGEQYF. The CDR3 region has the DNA TGTGCCATCAGTGAGACGGGACAGGGGGAGCAGTACTTC.

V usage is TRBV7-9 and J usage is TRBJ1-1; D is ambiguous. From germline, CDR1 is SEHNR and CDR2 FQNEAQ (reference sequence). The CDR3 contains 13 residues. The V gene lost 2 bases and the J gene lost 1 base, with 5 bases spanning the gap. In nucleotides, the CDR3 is TGTGCCAGCAGCTTATCGTCGAACACTGAAGCTTTCTTT. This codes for CASSLSSNTEAFF.

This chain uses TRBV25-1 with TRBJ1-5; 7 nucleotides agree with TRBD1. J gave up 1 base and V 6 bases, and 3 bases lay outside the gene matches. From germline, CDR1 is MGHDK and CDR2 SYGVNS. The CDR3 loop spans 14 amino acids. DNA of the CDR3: TGTGCCAGCAGCCCCAGGGGGAGCAATCAGCCCCAGCATTTT. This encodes CASSPRGSNQPQHF.

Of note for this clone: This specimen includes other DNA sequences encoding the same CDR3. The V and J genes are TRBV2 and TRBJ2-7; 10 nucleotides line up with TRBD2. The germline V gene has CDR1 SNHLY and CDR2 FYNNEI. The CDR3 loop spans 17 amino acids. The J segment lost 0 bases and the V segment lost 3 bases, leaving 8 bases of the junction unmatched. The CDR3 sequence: CASSERLAGAHSYEQYF. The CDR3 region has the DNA TGTGCCAGCAGTGAGCGGCTAGCGGGGGCCCACTCCTACGAGCAGTACTTC.

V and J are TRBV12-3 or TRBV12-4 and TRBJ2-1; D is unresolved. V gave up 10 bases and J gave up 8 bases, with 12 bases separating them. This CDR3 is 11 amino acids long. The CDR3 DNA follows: TGTGCCATCAAAAACTTGGATGAGCAGTTCTTC. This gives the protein CAIKNLDEQFF.

CDR3 in amino acids: CASSLDRNQPQHF. Written as DNA, the CDR3 is TGTGCCAGCAGTTTAGACAGGAATCAGCCCCAGCATTTT. The chain recombines TRBV27 with TRBJ1-5; D may be TRBD1 (6 bases). The CDR3 totals 13 residues. Germline CDR1 MNHEY, CDR2 SMNVEV (reference sequence). V was trimmed by 2 bases and J by 4 bases, leaving 6 bases between them.

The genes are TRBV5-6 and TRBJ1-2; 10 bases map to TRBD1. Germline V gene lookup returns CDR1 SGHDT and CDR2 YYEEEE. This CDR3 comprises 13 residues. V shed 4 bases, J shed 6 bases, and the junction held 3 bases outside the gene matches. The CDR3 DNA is TGTGCCAGCAGCCAGACAGGGGGCAATGGCTACACCTTC. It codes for CASSQTGGNGYTF.

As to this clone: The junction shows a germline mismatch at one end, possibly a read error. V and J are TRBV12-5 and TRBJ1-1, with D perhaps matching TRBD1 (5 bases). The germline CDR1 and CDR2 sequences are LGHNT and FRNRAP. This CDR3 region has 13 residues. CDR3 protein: CASGISGALGGSF. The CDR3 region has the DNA TGTGCTAGTGGGATCTCTGGGGCGCTGGGGGGGAGTTTT.

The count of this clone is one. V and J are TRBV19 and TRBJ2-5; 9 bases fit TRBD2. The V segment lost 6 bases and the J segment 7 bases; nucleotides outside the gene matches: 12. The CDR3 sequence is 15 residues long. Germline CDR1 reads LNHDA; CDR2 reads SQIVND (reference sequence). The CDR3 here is CASRALAGSGGTQYF. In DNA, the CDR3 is TGTGCCAGTAGGGCGCTAGCGGGGTCTGGGGGGACCCAGTACTTC.

The CDR3 sequence is CASPDREGVNEQFF. The CDR3 DNA sequence: TGTGCCAGTCCGGACAGGGAAGGTGTGAATGAGCAGTTCTTC. The V gene is TRBV19, the J gene TRBJ2-1; 8 positions agree with TRBD1. CDR3 length equals 14 residues. The germline V gene encodes CDR1 LNHDA and CDR2 SQIVND (reference sequence). The V gene end was trimmed by 8 bases and the J gene end by 7 bases; junction bases not matched to a gene: 10.

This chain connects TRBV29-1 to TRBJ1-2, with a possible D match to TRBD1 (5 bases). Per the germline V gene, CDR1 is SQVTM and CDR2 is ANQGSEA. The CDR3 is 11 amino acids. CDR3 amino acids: CRGGIYYGYTF. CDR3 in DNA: TGCAGGGGGGGGATCTACTATGGCTACACCTTC.

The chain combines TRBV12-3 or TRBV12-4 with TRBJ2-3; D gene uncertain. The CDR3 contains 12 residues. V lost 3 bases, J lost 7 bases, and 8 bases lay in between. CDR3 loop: CASSLLRYTQYF. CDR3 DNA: TGTGCCAGCAGTTTGTTGCGTTATACGCAGTATTTT.

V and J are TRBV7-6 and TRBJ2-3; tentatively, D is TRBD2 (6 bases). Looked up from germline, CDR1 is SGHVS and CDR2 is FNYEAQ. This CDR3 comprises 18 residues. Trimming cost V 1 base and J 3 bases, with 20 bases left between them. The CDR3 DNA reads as TGTGCCAGCAGCTTAGGGGGACCGGGAGCGACGAAAACAGATACGCAGTATTTT. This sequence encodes CASSLGGPGATKTDTQYF.

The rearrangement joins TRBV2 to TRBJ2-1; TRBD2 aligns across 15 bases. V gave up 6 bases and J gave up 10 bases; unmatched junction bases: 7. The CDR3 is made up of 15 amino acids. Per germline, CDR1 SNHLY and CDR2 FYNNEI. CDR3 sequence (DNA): TGTGCCAGCAGCGCTGGACTAGCGGGGGGGCGGGAGCAGTTCTTC. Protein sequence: CASSAGLAGGREQFF. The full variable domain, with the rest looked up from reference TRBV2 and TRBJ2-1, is EPEVTQTPSHQVTQMGQEVILRCVPISNHLYFYWYRQILGQKVEFLVSFYNNEISEKSEIFDDQFSVERPDGSNFTLKIRSTKLEDSAMYFCASSAGLAGGREQFFGPGTRLTVL.

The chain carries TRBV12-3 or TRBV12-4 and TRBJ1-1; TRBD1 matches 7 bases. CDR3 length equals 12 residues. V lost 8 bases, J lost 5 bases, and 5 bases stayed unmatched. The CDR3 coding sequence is TGTGCCAGCCAAACAGGGGTGACTGAAGCTTTCTTT. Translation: CASQTGVTEAFF.